Following are 23 T cell receptor beta chains from one sample sequenced in a study of T cells after yellow fever vaccination. Via MiXCR, TCRdb re-called the 5' RACE reads, giving one row per CDR3 protein. The repertoire has 300,000 to 450,000 distinct CDR3 sequences, around 8.1% of them found once; the top ten carry around 17%. Sequenced material: PBMCs, taken approximately 40 days after the first yellow fever vaccination. Source of these receptors: a man younger than 35 who received the YFV17D yellow fever vaccine.

This clonotype showed up many times. J is TRBJ2-5 and V is TRBV7-2; D remains ambiguous. The CDR3 consists of 14 residues. Germline assignment: CDR1 SGHTA and CDR2 FQGNSA. Trimming stripped 5 bases from V and 5 bases from J, with 15 bases between. The CDR3 bases are TGTGCCAGCAGCCCGGGTTGGGGTGGGGAGACCCAGTACTTC. Amino acids: CASSPGWGGETQYF.

The chain combines TRBV10-3 with TRBJ1-1; D uncertain. The CDR3 covers 14 residues. Germline V gene lookup returns CDR1 ENHRY and CDR2 SYGVKD. Trimming took 6 bases from V and 0 from J, leaving 11 bases between them. CDR3 in amino acids: CAIRTNEMNTEAFF. CDR3 DNA sequence: TGTGCCATCAGGACTAATGAGATGAACACTGAAGCTTTCTTT.

The V and J genes are TRBV29-1 and TRBJ2-7, with TRBD1 as a possible D gene (6 bases). Trimming pared 1 base from V and 4 bases from J, leaving 8 bases between. The CDR3 consists of 12 residues. Per the germline V gene, CDR1 is SQVTM and CDR2 is ANQGSEA. As DNA, the CDR3 is TGCAGCGTTGAAGCACAGGGATACGAGCAGTACTTC. It encodes CSVEAQGYEQYF.

This clonotype was detected only a few times. This rearrangement joins TRBV4-3 to TRBJ2-2; the match to TRBD1 covers 8 bases. This CDR3 region has 18 residues. CDR1 is LGHNA, CDR2 YSLEER, per germline. V lost 1 base to trimming and J lost 5 bases; unmatched junction nucleotides: 12. CDR3 region: CASSQGRVGQGWTGELFF. CDR3 nucleotide sequence: TGCGCCAGCAGCCAAGGAAGGGTCGGACAGGGTTGGACCGGGGAGCTGTTTTTT.

The V and J genes are TRBV6-5 and TRBJ1-3; no reliable D call. V lost 4 bases and J lost 0, with 7 bases in between. Germline-derived CDR1 and CDR2 are MNHEY and SVGAGI. This CDR3 contains 14 residues. In DNA, the CDR3 is TGTGCCAGCAGTTCTAGCTACTCTGGAAACACCATATATTTT. Translation gives CASSSSYSGNTIYF.

This rearrangement joins TRBV3-1 to TRBJ2-1; TRBD2 agrees at 9 bases. The CDR3 spans 13 residues. V trimming: 1 base; J trimming: 12 bases; junction bases outside the gene matches: 4. Germline loops: CDR1 LGHDT, CDR2 YNNKEL (reference sequence). The CDR3 here is CASSQGGGARQFF. CDR3 sequence (DNA): TGTGCCAGCAGCCAAGGCGGGGGGGCCCGGCAGTTCTTC.

This clonotype came up once. The chain uses TRBV18 and TRBJ1-1, with D perhaps TRBD1 (5 bases). The germline V and J ends were trimmed by 1 base and 7 bases, with 19 bases remaining between them. Germline V lookup: CDR1 KGHSH, CDR2 LQKENI. The CDR3 is 16 amino acids. CDR3 bases: TGTGCCAGCTCACCACGGGGGGACTCTTTAAGGGGTGAAGCTTTCTTT. It specifies CASSPRGDSLRGEAFF.

This clonotype was seen repeatedly, ten times or more. The chain carries TRBV5-1 and TRBJ1-5, with D perhaps matching TRBD1 (6 bases). The CDR3 covers 14 residues. V was clipped by 5 bases and J by 0 bases, with 9 bases between them. Germline CDR1 and CDR2: SGHRS and YFSETQ. The CDR3 nucleotides are TGCGCCAGCAGGACAGGTCATAGCAATCAGCCCCAGCATTTT. This codes for CASRTGHSNQPQHF.

A few counts support this clonotype. The J gene is TRBJ2-7, the V gene TRBV5-4; 7 bases line up with TRBD1. The CDR3 length is 16 residues. V trimming: 2 bases; J trimming: 2 bases; junction bases outside the gene matches: 10. Germline V gene data show CDR1 as SGHNT and CDR2 as YYREEE (reference sequence). In DNA, the CDR3 is TGTGCCAGCAGCTTAGCCGACAGGGATCTAGCCTACGAGCAGTACTTC. This codes for CASSLADRDLAYEQYF.

This clonotype has just a few counts. The rearrangement links TRBV18 to TRBJ2-7, with D unclear. CDR3 length: 14 residues. CDR1 and CDR2 (germline): KGHSH, LQKENI. The V end lost 6 bases, the J end lost 2 bases, and 14 bases lay between the germline ends. This chain's CDR3 is CASSDKDATYEQYV. The CDR3 region has the DNA TGTGCCAGCTCCGATAAGGACGCTACCTACGAGCAGTACGTC.

This clonotype turned up a few times. The gene calls are TRBV29-1 and TRBJ1-5; possible D gene TRBD1, 6 bases. The CDR3 sequence is 15 residues long. V lost 3 bases and J 6 bases, leaving 18 bases between the germline ends. Germline V gene sequence: CDR1 SQVTM, CDR2 ANQGSEA. Written as DNA, the CDR3 is TGCAGCGTTGAGGAAACAGGGATGTCAGGTCAGCCCCAGCATTTT. Amino acids: CSVEETGMSGQPQHF.

This clonotype came up a few times. The chain links TRBV7-3 to TRBJ1-6; possibly TRBD1 for D (5 bases). Germline V gene lookup returns CDR1 SGHTA and CDR2 FQGTGA. V shed 5 bases and J shed 4 bases, with 12 bases lying between them. The CDR3 has 15 residues. This chain's CDR3 is CASSTSGRYNSPLHF. CDR3 sequence (DNA): TGTGCCAGCAGCACCTCGGGACGGTATAATTCACCCCTCCACTTT.

The J gene is TRBJ2-7, the V gene TRBV18, with D perhaps matching TRBD1 or TRBD2 (5 bases each). The germline V and J ends were trimmed by 6 bases and 6 bases, with 12 bases remaining between them. There are 12 residues in the CDR3. Germline values: CDR1 KGHSH, CDR2 LQKENI. CDR3 sequence (DNA): TGTGCCAGCTCGGGGTCGAGGGGCGAGCAGTACTTC. This gives the protein CASSGSRGEQYF.

This clonotype has more than one count but fewer than ten. This chain connects TRBV11-2 to TRBJ2-7; 9 bases are shared with TRBD2. The CDR3 extends over 15 amino acids. The J segment lost 5 bases and the V segment lost 7 bases, leaving 12 bases of the junction unmatched. The V gene's germline CDR1 is SGHAT and CDR2 FQNNGV. In DNA, the CDR3 is TGTGCCAGCAAAGGGGCTAGCGGGGACCTGCACGAGCAGTACTTC. This sequence encodes CASKGASGDLHEQYF.

A few counts support this clonotype. V and J are TRBV7-6 and TRBJ2-6, with D possibly TRBD1 on 5 matching bases. Germline-derived CDR1 and CDR2 are SGHVS and FNYEAQ. The V end was cut by 3 bases, the J end by 1 base, with 7 bases between. This CDR3 comprises 15 residues. This CDR3 is CASSFRVSGANVLTF. Here the CDR3 DNA reads TGTGCCAGCAGCTTCAGGGTTTCTGGGGCCAACGTCCTGACTTTC.

The gene calls are TRBV20-1 and TRBJ1-2, with 7 nucleotides matching TRBD1. The CDR3 runs to 14 residues. The germline gives CDR1 DFQATT, CDR2 SNEGSKA (reference sequence). Unmatched junction bases numbered 10, after V lost 5 bases and J lost 4 bases. CDR3 protein: CSAPQAAGGYGYTF. Written as DNA, the CDR3 is TGCAGTGCTCCGCAAGCCGCAGGGGGCTATGGCTACACCTTC.

The chain recombines TRBV6-2 or TRBV6-3 with TRBJ1-1; the D is unclear. The CDR3 is 14 amino acids. Germline loops: CDR1 MNHEY, CDR2 SVGEGT. The V end lost 2 bases, the J end lost 7 bases, and 14 bases lay between the germline ends. The CDR3 reads CASSYRPGYYEAFF. The CDR3 coding sequence is TGTGCCAGCAGTTACCGGCCAGGATATTATGAAGCTTTCTTT.

This clonotype was recorded at least ten times. The chain uses TRBV5-1 and TRBJ1-6, with D possibly matching TRBD1 (5 bases). V lost 5 bases, J lost 8 bases, and 14 bases lay in between. Germline lookup yields CDR1 SGHRS and CDR2 YFSETQ. The length of the CDR3 is 14 residues. The chain's CDR3 is CASSFRDVDSPLHF. CDR3 bases: TGCGCCAGCAGTTTCAGGGACGTCGATTCACCCCTCCACTTT.

This clonotype has only a few counts. V gene TRBV7-6 combines with J gene TRBJ1-2; 7 nucleotides align to TRBD1. V was clipped by 11 bases and J by 4 bases; unmatched bases: 16. The CDR3 is made up of 15 amino acids. CDR1 and CDR2 (germline): SGHVS, FNYEAQ. In DNA form, the CDR3 reads TGTGCCGTCTCGGGTCCGGGACAGAGGGGCTATGGCTACACCTTC. It yields the protein CAVSGPGQRGYGYTF.

The genes are TRBV7-9 and TRBJ2-1; no definite D call. The CDR3 has 14 residues. Deletions cut 5 bases from V and 6 bases from J, with 14 bases between. CDR1 SEHNR and CDR2 FQNEAQ come from the germline V gene (reference sequence). This CDR3 reads CASSPTSFPNEQFF. The DNA of the CDR3 is TGTGCCAGCAGCCCAACATCGTTCCCCAATGAGCAGTTCTTC.

The V and J genes are TRBV2 and TRBJ1-2, with 8 bases fitting TRBD1. The CDR3 totals 14 residues. V gave up 6 bases and J gave up 4 bases; unmatched junction bases: 7. Germline V gene lookup returns CDR1 SNHLY and CDR2 FYNNEI. DNA for the CDR3: TGTGCCAGCAGCTTCCAGGGGGCGTCCTATGGCTACACCTTC. Translating gives CASSFQGASYGYTF.

This clonotype has a handful of counts. The chain combines TRBV5-1 with TRBJ1-1, with D unresolved. The ends were cut back, 4 bases at V and 7 bases at J, with 14 bases in the middle. The CDR3 totals 13 residues. CDR1 is SGHRS, CDR2 YFSETQ, per germline. The chain's CDR3 is CASSPGLRIEAFF. In DNA form, the CDR3 reads TGCGCCAGCAGCCCTGGGCTGCGGATTGAAGCTTTCTTT.

This clonotype was recorded a few times. The V call is TRBV7-6, the J call TRBJ2-1; 12 bases are a match to TRBD2. Trimming at V came to 5 bases and at J to 8 bases, leaving 7 bases not matched to a gene. This CDR3 is built from 15 residues. The V gene's germline CDR1 is SGHVS and CDR2 FNYEAQ. The CDR3: CASSASGGALDEQFF. The CDR3 DNA follows: TGTGCCAGCAGCGCTAGCGGGGGGGCTCTCGATGAGCAGTTCTTC.